This T cell receptor (beta chain) emerged from a study of T cells in Graves' hyperthyroidism and ophthalmopathy. Study outcomes and limitations: Most expanded thyroid clonotypes above 0.001 also appeared in blood.

This clonotype was detected ten times or more. The antigen is unknown. RNA transcripts gave rise to amplified TCR beta CDR3 regions. The TCR CDR3 first-round RT-PCR relied on the HTBI primer set. One entry per CDR3 protein, called by TCRdb with MiXCR from the multiplex PCR reads. This table has approximately 270,000 distinct CDR3 sequences, more than 14% appearing once. The CDR3 spans 13 residues. The V and J ends lost 0 bases and 7 bases respectively, with 7 bases between them. CDR1 is MNHEY and CDR2 is SMNVEV in the germline V gene (reference sequence). The chain employs TRBV27 and TRBJ2-1; no reliable D call. The sequence was collected from a woman between 40 and 50 years old with Graves' hyperthyroidism that later progressed to Graves' ophthalmopathy. Material for sequencing was blood. CDR3 in DNA: TGTGCCAGCAGTTTATCGATTTGGAATGAGCAGTTCTTC. Translated, it gives CASSLSIWNEQFF.